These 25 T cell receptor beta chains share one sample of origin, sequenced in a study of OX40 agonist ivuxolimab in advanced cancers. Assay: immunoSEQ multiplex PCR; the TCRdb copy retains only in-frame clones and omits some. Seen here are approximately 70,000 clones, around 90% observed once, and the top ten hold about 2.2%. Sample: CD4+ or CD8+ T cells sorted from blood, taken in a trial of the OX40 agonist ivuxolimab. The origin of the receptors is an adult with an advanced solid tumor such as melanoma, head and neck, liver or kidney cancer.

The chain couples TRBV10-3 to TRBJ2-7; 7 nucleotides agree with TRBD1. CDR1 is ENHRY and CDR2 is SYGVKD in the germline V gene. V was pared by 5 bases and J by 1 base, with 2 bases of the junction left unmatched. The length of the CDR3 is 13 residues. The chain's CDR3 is CAISPGQSYEQYF. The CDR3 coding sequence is TGTGCCATCAGTCCGGGACAGTCCTACGAGCAGTACTTC.

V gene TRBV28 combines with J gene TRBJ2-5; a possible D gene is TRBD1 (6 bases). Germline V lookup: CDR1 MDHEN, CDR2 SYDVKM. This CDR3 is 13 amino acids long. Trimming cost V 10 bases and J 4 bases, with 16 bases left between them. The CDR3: CATGTNQGETQYF. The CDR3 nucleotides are TGTGCCACCGGGACAAATCAGGGAGAGACCCAGTACTTC.

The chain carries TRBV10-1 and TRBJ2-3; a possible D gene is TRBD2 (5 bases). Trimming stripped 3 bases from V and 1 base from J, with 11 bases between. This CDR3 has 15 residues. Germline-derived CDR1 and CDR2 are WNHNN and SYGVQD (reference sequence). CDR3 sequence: CASSEDGGRTDTQYF. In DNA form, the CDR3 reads TGCGCCAGCAGTGAAGACGGCGGGCGCACAGATACGCAGTATTTT.

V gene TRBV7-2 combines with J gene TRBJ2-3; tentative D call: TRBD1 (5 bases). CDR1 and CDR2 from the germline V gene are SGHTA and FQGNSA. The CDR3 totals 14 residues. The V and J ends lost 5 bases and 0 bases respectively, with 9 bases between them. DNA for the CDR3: TGTGCCAGCAGCGGTGGGGCTAGCACAGATACGCAGTATTTT. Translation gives CASSGGASTDTQYF.

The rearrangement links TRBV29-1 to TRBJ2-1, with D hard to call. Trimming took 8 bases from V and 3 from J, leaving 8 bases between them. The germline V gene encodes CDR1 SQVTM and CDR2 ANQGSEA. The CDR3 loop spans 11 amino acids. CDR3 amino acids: CSSSSYNEQFF. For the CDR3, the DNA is TGCAGCTCCTCCAGCTACAATGAGCAGTTCTTC.

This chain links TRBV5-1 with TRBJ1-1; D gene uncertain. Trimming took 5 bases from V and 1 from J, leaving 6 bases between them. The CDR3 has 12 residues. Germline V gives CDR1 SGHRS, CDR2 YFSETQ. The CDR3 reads CASREGNTEAFF. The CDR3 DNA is TGCGCCAGCAGAGAGGGGAACACTGAAGCTTTCTTT.

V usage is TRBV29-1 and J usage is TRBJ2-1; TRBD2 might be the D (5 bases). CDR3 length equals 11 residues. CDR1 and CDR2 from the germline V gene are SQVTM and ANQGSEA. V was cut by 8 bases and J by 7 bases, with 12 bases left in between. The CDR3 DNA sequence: TGCAGCTCCACGCTAGCAAATGAGCAGTTCTTC. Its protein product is CSSTLANEQFF.

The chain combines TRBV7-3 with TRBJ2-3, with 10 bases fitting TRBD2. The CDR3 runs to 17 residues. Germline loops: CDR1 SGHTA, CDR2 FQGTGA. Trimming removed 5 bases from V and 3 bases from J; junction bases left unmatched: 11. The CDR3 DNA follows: TGTGCCAGCAGCCCCTCGGCAGCGGGAGGGGTTACAGATACGCAGTATTTT. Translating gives CASSPSAAGGVTDTQYF.

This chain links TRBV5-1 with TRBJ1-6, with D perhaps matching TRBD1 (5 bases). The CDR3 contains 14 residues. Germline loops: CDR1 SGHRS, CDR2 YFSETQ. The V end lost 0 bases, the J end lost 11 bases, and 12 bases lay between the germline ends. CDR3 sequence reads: CASSLGYGGTPLHF. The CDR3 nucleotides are TGCGCCAGCAGCTTGGGCTACGGGGGGACACCCCTCCACTTT.

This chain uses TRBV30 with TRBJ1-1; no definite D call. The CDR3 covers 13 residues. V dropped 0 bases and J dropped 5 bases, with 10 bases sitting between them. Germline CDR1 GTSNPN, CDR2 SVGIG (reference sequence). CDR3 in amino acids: CAWSVGRRTEAFF. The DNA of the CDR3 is TGTGCCTGGAGTGTAGGACGGAGAACTGAAGCTTTCTTT.

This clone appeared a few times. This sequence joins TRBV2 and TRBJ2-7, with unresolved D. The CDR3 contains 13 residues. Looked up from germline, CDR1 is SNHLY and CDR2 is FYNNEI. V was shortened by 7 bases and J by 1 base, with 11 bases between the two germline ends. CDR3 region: CASNGVGSYEQYF. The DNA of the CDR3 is TGTGCCAGCAACGGAGTCGGTTCCTACGAGCAGTACTTC.

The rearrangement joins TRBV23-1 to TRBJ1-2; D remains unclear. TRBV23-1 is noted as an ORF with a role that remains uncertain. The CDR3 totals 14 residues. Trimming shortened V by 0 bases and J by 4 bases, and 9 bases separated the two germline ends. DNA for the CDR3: TGCGCCAGCAGTCAATCCTGGCCGTCCTATGGCTACACCTTC. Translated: CASSQSWPSYGYTF.

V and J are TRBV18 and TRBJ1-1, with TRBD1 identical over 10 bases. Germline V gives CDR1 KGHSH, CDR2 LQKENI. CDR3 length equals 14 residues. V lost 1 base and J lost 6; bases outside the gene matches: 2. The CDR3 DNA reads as TGTGCCAGCTCACCACAGACAGGGGGCCCTGAAGCTTTCTTT. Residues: CASSPQTGGPEAFF.

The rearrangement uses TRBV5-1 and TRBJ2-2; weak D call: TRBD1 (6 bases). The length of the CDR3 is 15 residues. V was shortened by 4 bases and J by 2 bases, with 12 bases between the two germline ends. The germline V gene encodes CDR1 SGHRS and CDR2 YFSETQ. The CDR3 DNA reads TGCGCCAGCAGCACCCGGACAGCTAACACCGGGGAGCTGTTTTTT. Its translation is CASSTRTANTGELFF.

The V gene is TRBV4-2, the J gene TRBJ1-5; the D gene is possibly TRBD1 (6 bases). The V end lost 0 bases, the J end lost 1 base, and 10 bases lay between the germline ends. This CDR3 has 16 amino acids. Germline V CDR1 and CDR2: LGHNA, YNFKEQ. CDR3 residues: CASSQDEGGSNQPQHF. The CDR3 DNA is TGTGCCAGCAGCCAAGATGAGGGGGGAAGCAATCAGCCCCAGCATTTT.

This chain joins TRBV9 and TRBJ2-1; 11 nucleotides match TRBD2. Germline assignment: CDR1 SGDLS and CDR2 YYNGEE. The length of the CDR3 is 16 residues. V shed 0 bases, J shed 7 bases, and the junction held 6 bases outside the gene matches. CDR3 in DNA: TGTGCCAGCAGCGTAGGCCTAGCGGGGGGTGAGAATGAGCAGTTCTTC. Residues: CASSVGLAGGENEQFF.

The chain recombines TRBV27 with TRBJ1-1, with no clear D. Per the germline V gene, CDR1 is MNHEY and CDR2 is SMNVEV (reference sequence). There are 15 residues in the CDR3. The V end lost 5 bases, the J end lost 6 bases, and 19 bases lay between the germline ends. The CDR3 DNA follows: TGTGCCAGCAGTCCCAGACCCCGGTTTGGGGCTGAAGCTTTCTTT. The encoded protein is CASSPRPRFGAEAFF.

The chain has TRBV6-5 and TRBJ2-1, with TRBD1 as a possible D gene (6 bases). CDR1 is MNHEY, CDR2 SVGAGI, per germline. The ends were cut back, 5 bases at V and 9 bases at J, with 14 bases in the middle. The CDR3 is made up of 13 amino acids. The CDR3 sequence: CASSRGQVSEQFF. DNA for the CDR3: TGTGCCAGCAGTCGGGGACAAGTGAGTGAGCAGTTCTTC.

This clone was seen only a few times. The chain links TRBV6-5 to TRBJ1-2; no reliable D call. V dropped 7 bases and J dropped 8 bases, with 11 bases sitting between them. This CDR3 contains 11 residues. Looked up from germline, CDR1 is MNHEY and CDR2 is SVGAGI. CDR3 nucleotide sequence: TGTGCCAGCACCTCGGGGTACGGCTACACCTTC. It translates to CASTSGYGYTF.

In DNA, the CDR3 is TGTGCCAGCAGCGCCCGGGATCCAAGCACAGATACGCAGTATTTT. Translated: CASSARDPSTDTQYF. V and J are TRBV7-9 and TRBJ2-3, with TRBD2 as a possible D gene (5 bases). Germline V gene sequence: CDR1 SEHNR, CDR2 FQNEAQ (reference sequence). V lost 5 bases to trimming and J lost 0 bases, with 12 bases between them. The CDR3 contains 15 residues.

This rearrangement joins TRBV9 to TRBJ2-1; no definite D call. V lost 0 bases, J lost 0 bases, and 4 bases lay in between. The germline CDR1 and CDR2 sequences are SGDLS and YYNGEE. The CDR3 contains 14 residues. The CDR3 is CASSVAPSYNEQFF. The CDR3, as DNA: TGTGCCAGCAGCGTAGCTCCCTCCTACAATGAGCAGTTCTTC.

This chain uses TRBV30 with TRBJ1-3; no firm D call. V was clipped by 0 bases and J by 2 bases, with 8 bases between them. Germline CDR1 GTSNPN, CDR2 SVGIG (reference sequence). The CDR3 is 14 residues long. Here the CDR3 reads CAWSVGNAGNTIYF. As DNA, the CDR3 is TGTGCCTGGAGTGTAGGCAACGCTGGAAACACCATATATTTT.

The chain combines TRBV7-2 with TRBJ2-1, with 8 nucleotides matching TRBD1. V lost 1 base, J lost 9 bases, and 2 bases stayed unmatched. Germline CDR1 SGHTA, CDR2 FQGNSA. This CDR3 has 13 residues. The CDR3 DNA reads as TGTGCCAGCAGCTTAGAGGACAGGGCTGAGCAGTTCTTC. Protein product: CASSLEDRAEQFF.

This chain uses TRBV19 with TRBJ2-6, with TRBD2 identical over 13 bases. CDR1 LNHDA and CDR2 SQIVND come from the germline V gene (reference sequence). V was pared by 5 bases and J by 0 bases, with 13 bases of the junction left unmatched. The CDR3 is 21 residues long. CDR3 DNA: TGTGCCAGTAGTCCCCTCCCCGGGACTAGCGGGGTCTCCTCTGGGGCCAACGTCCTGACTTTC. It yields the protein CASSPLPGTSGVSSGANVLTF.

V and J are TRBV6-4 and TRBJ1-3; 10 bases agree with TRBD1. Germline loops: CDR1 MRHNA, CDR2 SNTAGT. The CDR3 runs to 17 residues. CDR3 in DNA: TGTGTTCACAAACCCCCAGACAGGGGGCGAGCTGGAAACACCATATATTTT. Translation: CVHKPPDRGRAGNTIYF.